This T cell receptor beta chain was sequenced during a study of T cells in localized non-small cell lung cancer. Study-wide results and caveats: Median approximately 61 top-100 tumor clones were shared with paired adjacent lung. Exceeding tumor, uninvolved adjacent lung had the highest T cell clonality.

This CDR3 is 13 amino acids long. Germline CDR1 MNHGY, CDR2 SAAAGT. The ends lost 6 bases at V and 8 bases at J; junction bases unmatched: 6. In this sample, this clone is medium-sized (0.01 to 0.1%). As yet, its antigen is unknown. Clones were sequenced by immunoSEQ multiplex PCR, and TCRdb holds only the in-frame ones, with some missing. The sample comprises some 1,600 clones, about 20% of which are singletons, and over 12% rests with the top ten. This receptor was obtained from a woman aged 35 to 70 with stage I lung adenocarcinoma. V is TRBV6-8 and J is TRBJ1-2; 10 bases fit TRBD1. Sample: lung tumor tissue, taken before any cancer treatment. CDR3 in amino acids: CASRGTGVYGYTF. DNA for the CDR3: TGTGCCAGCAGGGGGACAGGGGTTTACGGCTACACCTTC.